The 25 T cell receptor beta chains given below trace back to one sample, sequenced in a study of T cell repertoires in cytomegalovirus infection. Antigens of these TCRs are unknown. MiXCR was run by TCRdb on the reads, yielding one entry per CDR3 protein. The table has some 500,000 distinct CDR3 sequences, 33% seen once. The sequences come from cultured PBMCs, collected from culture after CMV antigen stimulation. The origin of the receptors is a human donor in good health (CMV status not recorded). Some clones in this sample may be carry-over from other donors' samples.

The genes are TRBV28 and TRBJ2-2; perhaps D is TRBD1 or TRBD2 (6 bases each). Trimming pared 7 bases from V and 10 bases from J, leaving 19 bases between. This CDR3 has 14 residues. The germline CDR1 and CDR2 sequences are MDHEN and SYDVKM. The CDR3 sequence is CASTPRGQGVELFF. The CDR3 DNA sequence: TGTGCCAGCACTCCCCGGGGGCAGGGCGTGGAGCTGTTTTTT.

The chain combines TRBV15 with TRBJ1-5; weak D call: TRBD1 (6 bases). Trimming took off 0 bases at V and 2 bases at J, with 17 bases between the two ends. Per germline, CDR1 LNHNV and CDR2 YYDKDF (reference sequence). CDR3 length: 18 amino acids. CDR3 DNA sequence: TGTGCCACCAGCAGAGATCTCGTGGGGGGCGGAGGCAATCAGCCCCAGCATTTT. Its translation is CATSRDLVGGGGNQPQHF.

J is TRBJ2-7 and V is TRBV7-8, with 8 bases aligning to TRBD1. CDR1 and CDR2 (germline): SGHVS, FQNEAQ. With 1 base clipped from V and 3 bases from J, the junction kept 14 bases outside the gene matches. The CDR3 loop spans 18 amino acids. The CDR3 sequence is CASSLVGIATGVFYEQYF. CDR3 DNA: TGTGCCAGCAGCTTAGTTGGGATTGCGACAGGGGTATTCTACGAGCAGTACTTC.

This chain uses TRBV28 with TRBJ2-6; the D gene could be TRBD1 or TRBD2 (6 bases each). V lost 4 bases to trimming and J lost 2 bases, with 9 bases between them. Germline assignment: CDR1 MDHEN and CDR2 SYDVKM. CDR3 length: 15 amino acids. This CDR3 is CASSWGAAGANVLTF. CDR3 nucleotides: TGTGCCAGCAGTTGGGGGGCAGCTGGGGCCAACGTCCTGACTTTC.

Only a few counts were recorded for this clonotype. This chain uses TRBV5-1 with TRBJ1-1, with no clear D. The CDR3 is 15 amino acids. CDR1 and CDR2 from the germline V gene are SGHRS and YFSETQ. The V and J ends lost 1 base and 0 bases respectively, with 10 bases between them. The CDR3 DNA reads as TGCGCCAGCAGCTTGCTCGGCAGTATGAACACTGAAGCTTTCTTT. Translating gives CASSLLGSMNTEAFF.

The chain recombines TRBV20-1 with TRBJ1-6; tentative D call: TRBD1 (5 bases). V lost 5 bases to trimming and J lost 9 bases, with 5 bases between them. This CDR3 spans 10 amino acids. Germline values: CDR1 DFQATT, CDR2 SNEGSKA (reference sequence). Here the CDR3 reads CSAGGSPLHF. DNA of the CDR3: TGCAGTGCTGGGGGTTCACCCCTCCACTTT.

The chain combines TRBV5-5 with TRBJ2-1; 8 bases fit TRBD1. CDR1 is SGHKS and CDR2 is YYEKEE in the germline V gene (reference sequence). The junction had 12 bases not matched to a gene; V was cut back by 7 bases and J by 6 bases. The CDR3 loop spans 15 amino acids. This CDR3 is CASFNTGTGINEQFF. CDR3 DNA: TGTGCCAGCTTCAATACCGGGACAGGAATCAATGAGCAGTTCTTC. Supplemented by reference TRBV5-5 and TRBJ2-1, the full variable domain reads DAGVTQSPTHLIKTRGQQVTLRCSPISGHKSVSWYQQVLGQGPQFIFQYYEKEERGRGNFPDRFSARQFPNYSSELNVNALLLGDSALYLCASFNTGTGINEQFFGPGTRLTVL.

Comment on this clonotype: At one boundary the junction diverges from the germline segment, which might be a read error. V usage is TRBV11-3 and J usage is TRBJ2-2; perhaps TRBD2 as D (5 bases). In germline, CDR1 is SGHNT, CDR2 YENEEA. This CDR3 contains 14 residues. CDR3 DNA: TGTGCCAGCAGCCCCTTCAAAAACACCGGGGAGCTGTCTTTT. Translating it yields CASSPFKNTGELSF. The full variable domain, in which reference TRBV11-3 and TRBJ2-2 provide the parts outside the CDR3, is EAGVVQSPRYKIIEKKQPVAFWCNPISGHNTLYWYLQNLGQGPELLIRYENEEAVDDSQLPKDRFSAERLKGVDSTLKIQPAELGDSAVYLCASSPFKNTGELSFGEGSRLTVL.

This clonotype was seen repeatedly, ten times or more. The chain is built from TRBV7-2 and TRBJ2-1; no clear D. In germline, CDR1 is SGHTA, CDR2 FQGNSA. This CDR3 is built from 13 residues. V was clipped by 4 bases and J by 1 base, with 5 bases between them. The CDR3 reads CASSSTSYNEQFF. The CDR3 DNA reads TGTGCCAGCAGCTCAACTTCCTACAATGAGCAGTTCTTC.

The J gene is TRBJ2-2, the V gene TRBV4-1; tentatively, D is TRBD2 (5 bases). CDR1 is MGHRA, CDR2 YSYEKL, per germline. This CDR3 comprises 16 residues. Trimming removed 0 bases at V and 6 bases at J, with 14 bases between. The CDR3 loop is CASSQDRVGGAGELFF. In DNA form, the CDR3 reads TGCGCCAGCAGCCAAGATAGGGTTGGAGGCGCCGGGGAGCTGTTTTTT.

The rearrangement links TRBV29-1 to TRBJ2-2; D is perhaps TRBD1 (6 bases). V dropped 1 base and J dropped 5 bases, with 14 bases sitting between them. This CDR3 contains 15 residues. CDR1 and CDR2 (germline): SQVTM, ANQGSEA. CDR3 residues: CSVEGKQGSTGELFF. The CDR3 DNA reads as TGCAGCGTTGAAGGAAAACAGGGAAGTACCGGGGAGCTGTTTTTT.

This clonotype was recorded many times. The chain couples TRBV28 to TRBJ1-2; no reliable D call. Germline lookup yields CDR1 MDHEN and CDR2 SYDVKM. Trimming stripped 5 bases from V and 14 bases from J, with 18 bases between. The CDR3 is 12 amino acids. CDR3 DNA sequence: TGTGCCAGCAGTCCCGCGTTTGGGGTGAAGACCTTC. Encoded protein: CASSPAFGVKTF.

The chain links TRBV4-3 to TRBJ2-1, with TRBD2 matching 9 bases. Germline V gene sequence: CDR1 LGHNA, CDR2 YSLEER. Trimming cost V 4 bases and J 9 bases; bases outside gene matches: 13. CDR3 size: 16 residues. The CDR3 sequence: CASSRGGAGAGFEQFF. The CDR3 region has the DNA TGCGCCAGCAGCCGCGGGGGGGCGGGAGCAGGTTTTGAGCAGTTCTTC.

Many counts were recorded for this clonotype. V gene TRBV5-8 combines with J gene TRBJ2-5, with D possibly matching TRBD2 (6 bases). This CDR3 comprises 15 residues. V dropped 4 bases and J dropped 4 bases, with 17 bases sitting between them. Germline values: CDR1 SGHTS, CDR2 YDEGEE. The CDR3 DNA reads TGTGCCAGCAGCCGACGACGAGGGAGGATAGAGACCCAGTACTTC. Amino acids: CASSRRRGRIETQYF.

V gene TRBV6-2 or TRBV6-3 combines with J gene TRBJ2-7; 9 bases are shared with TRBD2. From germline, CDR1 is MNHEY and CDR2 SVGEGT. The CDR3 is 13 amino acids. After removal of 6 bases from V and 5 bases from J, the junction contained 5 bases not matched to a gene. The CDR3 spells CASSPSGTHEQYF. Written as DNA, the CDR3 is TGTGCCAGCAGCCCTAGCGGGACCCACGAGCAGTACTTC.

This chain joins TRBV12-5 and TRBJ2-1, with 14 nucleotides matching TRBD2. In germline, CDR1 is LGHNT, CDR2 FRNRAP. CDR3 length: 16 amino acids. V shed 5 bases, J shed 5 bases, and the junction held 5 bases outside the gene matches. CDR3 amino acids: CASGRKGLAGDNEQFF. The CDR3 DNA sequence: TGTGCTAGTGGTCGAAAGGGACTAGCGGGGGACAATGAGCAGTTCTTC.

The rearrangement links TRBV7-2 to TRBJ2-5; 12 positions agree with TRBD2. The germline CDR1 and CDR2 sequences are SGHTA and FQGNSA. The CDR3 is 15 amino acids. V was clipped by 5 bases and J by 3 bases; unmatched bases: 4. CDR3 bases: TGTGCCAGCAGCCCGACTAGCGGGAGAGAAGAGACCCAGTACTTC. Its translation is CASSPTSGREETQYF.

Ten or more counts support this clonotype. The V call is TRBV6-1, the J call TRBJ2-2; D is uncertain. V was shortened by 4 bases and J by 4 bases, with 13 bases between the two germline ends. Looked up from germline, CDR1 is MNHNS and CDR2 is SASEGT. The CDR3 runs to 15 residues. CDR3 residues: CASSVSASGTGELFF. CDR3 DNA: TGTGCCAGCAGTGTATCCGCGTCCGGCACCGGGGAGCTGTTTTTT.

This clonotype has just a few counts. The rearrangement uses TRBV12-3 or TRBV12-4 and TRBJ2-1; TRBD2 matches 8 bases. The V gene end was trimmed by 6 bases and the J gene end by 2 bases; junction bases not matched to a gene: 6. The CDR3 runs 15 residues. CDR3 sequence reads: CASRPGLDPYNEQFF. As DNA, the CDR3 is TGTGCCAGCAGACCGGGACTAGACCCCTACAATGAGCAGTTCTTC.

This clonotype was found a few times. The chain links TRBV6-2 or TRBV6-3 to TRBJ1-1; D gene ambiguous. The CDR3 contains 13 residues. V lost 5 bases and J 1 base, leaving 8 bases between the germline ends. Germline CDR1 is MNHEY and CDR2 is SVGEGT. The CDR3 here is CASSPDGNTEAFF. The CDR3 DNA is TGTGCCAGCAGTCCGGACGGGAACACTGAAGCTTTCTTT.

This clonotype was seen a handful of times. The V and J genes are TRBV7-6 and TRBJ2-7, with no clear D. CDR1 is SGHVS and CDR2 is FNYEAQ in the germline V gene. Trimming removed 1 base at V and 7 bases at J, with 14 bases between. This CDR3 spans 14 amino acids. As DNA, the CDR3 is TGTGCCAGCAGCTTAGGGTTTGGAGAAGGGGAGCAGTACTTC. Translation: CASSLGFGEGEQYF.

The chain couples TRBV29-1 to TRBJ2-5; possibly TRBD2 for D (6 bases). CDR3 length: 13 residues. V dropped 1 base and J dropped 5 bases, with 11 bases sitting between them. From germline, CDR1 is SQVTM and CDR2 ANQGSEA. CDR3 DNA: TGCAGCGTTGAAGGTGGAGGGCTGGAGACCCAGTACTTC. It is translated as CSVEGGGLETQYF.

The rearrangement joins TRBV20-1 to TRBJ2-7; D remains unclear. Germline CDR1 reads DFQATT; CDR2 reads SNEGSKA (reference sequence). This CDR3 has 14 amino acids. V was trimmed by 7 bases and J by 0 bases, leaving 16 bases between them. The CDR3 protein is CSGYGVDHSYEQYF. CDR3 sequence (DNA): TGCAGTGGATATGGAGTTGATCACTCCTACGAGCAGTACTTC.

CDR3 coding DNA: TGCAGTGCCACTATACACGAGGGAGAGACCCAGTACTTC. It codes for CSATIHEGETQYF. The genes are TRBV20-1 and TRBJ2-5, with D maybe TRBD2 (5 bases). The V gene lost 6 bases and the J gene lost 4 bases, with 15 bases spanning the gap. Germline CDR1 and CDR2: DFQATT and SNEGSKA (reference sequence). This CDR3 spans 13 amino acids.

The rearrangement joins TRBV7-9 to TRBJ2-5; D unclear. V lost 6 bases to trimming and J lost 6 bases, with 20 bases between them. This CDR3 has 15 residues. The germline CDR1 and CDR2 sequences are SEHNR and FQNEAQ (reference sequence). The DNA of the CDR3 is TGTGCCAGCAGTTACCTCCCCCTTGTACAGCAGACCCAGTACTTC. Amino acids: CASSYLPLVQQTQYF.